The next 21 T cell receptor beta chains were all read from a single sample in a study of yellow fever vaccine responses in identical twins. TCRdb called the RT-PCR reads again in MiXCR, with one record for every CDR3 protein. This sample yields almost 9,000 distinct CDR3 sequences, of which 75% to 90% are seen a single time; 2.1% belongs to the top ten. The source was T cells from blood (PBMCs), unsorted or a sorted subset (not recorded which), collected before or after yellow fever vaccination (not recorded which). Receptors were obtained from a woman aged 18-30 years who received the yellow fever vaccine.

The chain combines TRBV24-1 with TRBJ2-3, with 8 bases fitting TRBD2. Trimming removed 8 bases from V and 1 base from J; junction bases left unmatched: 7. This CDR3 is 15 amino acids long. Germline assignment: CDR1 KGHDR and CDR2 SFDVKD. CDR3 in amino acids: CATTGSGSGTDTQYF. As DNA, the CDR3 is TGTGCCACCACCGGGAGCGGGAGTGGCACAGATACGCAGTATTTT.

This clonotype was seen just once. This chain's CDR3 is CSVEFLGTGVFRQFF. The CDR3 DNA reads TGCAGCGTTGAGTTTCTTGGGACAGGGGTTTTCCGGCAGTTCTTC. The chain combines TRBV29-1 with TRBJ2-1, with TRBD1 matching over 10 bases. The CDR3 extends over 15 amino acids. The V gene's germline CDR1 is SQVTM and CDR2 ANQGSEA. Losses at the gene ends were 3 bases for V and 12 bases for J; bases not matched to a gene: 14.

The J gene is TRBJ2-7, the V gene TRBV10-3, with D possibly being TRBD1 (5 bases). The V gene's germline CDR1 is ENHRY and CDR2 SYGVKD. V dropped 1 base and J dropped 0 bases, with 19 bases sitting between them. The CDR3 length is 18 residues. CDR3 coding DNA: TGTGCCATCAGTGAGTTATCCGACAGAAGTGAAGGCTCCTACGAGCAGTACTTC. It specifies CAISELSDRSEGSYEQYF.

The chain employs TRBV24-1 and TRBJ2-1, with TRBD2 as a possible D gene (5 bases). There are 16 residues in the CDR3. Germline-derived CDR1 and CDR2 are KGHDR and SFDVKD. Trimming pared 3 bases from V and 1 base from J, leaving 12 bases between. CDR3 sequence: CATSDTEAASYNEQFF. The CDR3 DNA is TGTGCCACCAGTGATACGGAGGCAGCGTCCTACAATGAGCAGTTCTTC.

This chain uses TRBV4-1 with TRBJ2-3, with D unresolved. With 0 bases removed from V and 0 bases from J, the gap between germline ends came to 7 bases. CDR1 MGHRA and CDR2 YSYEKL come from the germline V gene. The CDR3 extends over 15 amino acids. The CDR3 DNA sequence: TGCGCCAGCAGCCAAGATGCCATCAGCACAGATACGCAGTATTTT. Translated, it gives CASSQDAISTDTQYF.

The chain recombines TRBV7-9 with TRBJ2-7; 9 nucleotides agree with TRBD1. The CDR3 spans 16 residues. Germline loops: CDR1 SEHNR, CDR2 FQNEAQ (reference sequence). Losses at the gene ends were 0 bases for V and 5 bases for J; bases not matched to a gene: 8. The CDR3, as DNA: TGTGCCAGCAGCTTAGCCCGGGACAGGGTCTTCAACGAGCAGTACGTC. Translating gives CASSLARDRVFNEQYV.

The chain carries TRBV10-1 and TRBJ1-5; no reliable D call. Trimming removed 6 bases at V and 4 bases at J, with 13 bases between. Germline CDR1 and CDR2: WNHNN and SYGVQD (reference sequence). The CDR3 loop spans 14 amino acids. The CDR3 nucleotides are TGCGCCAGCAGGGTGACACCTACTAATCAGCCCCAGCATTTT. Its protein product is CASRVTPTNQPQHF.

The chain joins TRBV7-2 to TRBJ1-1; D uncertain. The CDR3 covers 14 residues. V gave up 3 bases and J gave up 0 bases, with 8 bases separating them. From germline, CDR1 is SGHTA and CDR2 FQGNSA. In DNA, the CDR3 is TGTGCCAGCAGCTTTGGAATTATGAACACTGAAGCTTTCTTT. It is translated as CASSFGIMNTEAFF. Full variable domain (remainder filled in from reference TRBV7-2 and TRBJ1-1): GAGVSQSPSNKVTEKGKDVELRCDPISGHTALYWYRQSLGQGLEFLIYFQGNSAPDKSGLPSDRFSAERTGGSVSTLTIQRTQQEDSAVYLCASSFGIMNTEAFFGQGTRLTVV.

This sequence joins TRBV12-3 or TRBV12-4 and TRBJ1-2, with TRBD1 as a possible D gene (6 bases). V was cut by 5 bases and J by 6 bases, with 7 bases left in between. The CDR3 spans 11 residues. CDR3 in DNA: TGTGCCAGCAGTCGACAGGATGGCTACACCTTC. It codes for CASSRQDGYTF.

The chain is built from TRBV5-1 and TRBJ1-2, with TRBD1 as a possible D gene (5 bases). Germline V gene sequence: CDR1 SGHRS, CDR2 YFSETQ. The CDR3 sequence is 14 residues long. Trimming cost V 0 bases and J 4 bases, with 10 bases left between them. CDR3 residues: CASSLGDPPYGYTF. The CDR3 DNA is TGCGCCAGCAGCTTGGGGGACCCCCCCTATGGCTACACCTTC. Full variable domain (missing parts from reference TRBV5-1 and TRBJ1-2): KAGVTQTPRYLIKTRGQQVTLSCSPISGHRSVSWYQQTPGQGLQFLFEYFSETQRNKGNFPGRFSGRQFSNSRSEMNVSTLELGDSALYLCASSLGDPPYGYTFGSGTRLTVV.

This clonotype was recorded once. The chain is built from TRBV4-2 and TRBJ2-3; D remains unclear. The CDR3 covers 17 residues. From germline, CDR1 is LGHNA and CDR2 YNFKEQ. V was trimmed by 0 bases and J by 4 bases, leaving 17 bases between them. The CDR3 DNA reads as TGTGCCAGCAGCCAAGATTTGCAACCTGGAGTCCCAGATACGCAGTATTTT. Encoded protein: CASSQDLQPGVPDTQYF.

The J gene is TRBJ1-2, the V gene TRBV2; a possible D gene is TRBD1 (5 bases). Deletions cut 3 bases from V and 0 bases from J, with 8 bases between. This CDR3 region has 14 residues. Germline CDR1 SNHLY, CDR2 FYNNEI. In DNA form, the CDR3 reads TGTGCCAGCAGTGAGCAGGGACCTAACTATGGCTACACCTTC. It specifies CASSEQGPNYGYTF. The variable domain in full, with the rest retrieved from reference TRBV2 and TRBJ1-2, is EPEVTQTPSHQVTQMGQEVILRCVPISNHLYFYWYRQILGQKVEFLVSFYNNEISEKSEIFDDQFSVERPDGSNFTLKIRSTKLEDSAMYFCASSEQGPNYGYTFGSGTRLTVV.

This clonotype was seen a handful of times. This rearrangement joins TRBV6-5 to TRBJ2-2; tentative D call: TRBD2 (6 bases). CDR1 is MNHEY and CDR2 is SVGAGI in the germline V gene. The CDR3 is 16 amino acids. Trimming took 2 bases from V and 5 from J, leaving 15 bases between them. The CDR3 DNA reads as TGTGCCAGCAGTTACCTCCCCGGGGGACGAACCGGGGAGCTGTTTTTT. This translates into CASSYLPGGRTGELFF.

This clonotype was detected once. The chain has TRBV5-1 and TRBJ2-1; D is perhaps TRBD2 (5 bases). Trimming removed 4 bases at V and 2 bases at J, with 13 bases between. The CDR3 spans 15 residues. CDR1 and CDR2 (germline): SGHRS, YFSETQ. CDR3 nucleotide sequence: TGCGCCAGCAGCCAAAGCGGCACAACCTACAATGAGCAGTTCTTC. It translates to CASSQSGTTYNEQFF.

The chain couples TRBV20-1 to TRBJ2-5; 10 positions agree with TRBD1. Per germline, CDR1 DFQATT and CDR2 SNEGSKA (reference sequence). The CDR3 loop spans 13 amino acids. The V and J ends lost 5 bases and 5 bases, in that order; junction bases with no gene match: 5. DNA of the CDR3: TGCAGTGCTGGTAGACAGGGGGCTGAGACCCAGTACTTC. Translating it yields CSAGRQGAETQYF.

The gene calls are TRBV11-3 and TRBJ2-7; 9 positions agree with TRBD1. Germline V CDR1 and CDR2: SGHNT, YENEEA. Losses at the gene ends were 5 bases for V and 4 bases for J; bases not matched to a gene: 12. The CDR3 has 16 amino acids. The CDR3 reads CASSLHPTGGVYEQYF. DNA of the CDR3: TGTGCCAGCAGCCTTCACCCGACAGGGGGGGTTTACGAGCAGTACTTC.

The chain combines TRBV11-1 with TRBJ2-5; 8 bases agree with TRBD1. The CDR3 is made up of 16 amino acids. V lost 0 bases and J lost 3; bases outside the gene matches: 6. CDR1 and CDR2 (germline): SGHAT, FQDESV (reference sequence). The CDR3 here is CASSLAPGQEEETQYF. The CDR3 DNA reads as TGTGCCAGCAGCTTAGCCCCGGGACAGGAAGAAGAGACCCAGTACTTC.

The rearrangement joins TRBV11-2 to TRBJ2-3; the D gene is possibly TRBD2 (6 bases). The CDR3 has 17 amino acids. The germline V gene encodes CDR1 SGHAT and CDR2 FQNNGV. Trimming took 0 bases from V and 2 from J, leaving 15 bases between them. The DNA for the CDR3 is TGTGCCAGCAGCTTAGACGGGCTAGCGTCTTACACAGATACGCAGTATTTT. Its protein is CASSLDGLASYTDTQYF.

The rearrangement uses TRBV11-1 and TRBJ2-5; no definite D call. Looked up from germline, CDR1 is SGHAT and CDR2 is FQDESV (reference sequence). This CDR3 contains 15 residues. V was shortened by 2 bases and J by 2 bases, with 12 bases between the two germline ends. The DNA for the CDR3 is TGTGCCAGCAGCTTAAACCTCAACCGGCAAGAGACCCAGTACTTC. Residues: CASSLNLNRQETQYF.

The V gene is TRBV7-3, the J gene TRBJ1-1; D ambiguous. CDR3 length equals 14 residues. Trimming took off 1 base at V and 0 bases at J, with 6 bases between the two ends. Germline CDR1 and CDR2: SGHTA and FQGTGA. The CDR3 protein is CASSLIPMNTEAFF. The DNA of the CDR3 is TGTGCCAGCAGCTTAATTCCGATGAACACTGAAGCTTTCTTT.

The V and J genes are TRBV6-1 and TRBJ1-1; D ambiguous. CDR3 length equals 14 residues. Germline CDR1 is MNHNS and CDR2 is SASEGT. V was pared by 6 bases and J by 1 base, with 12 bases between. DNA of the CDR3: TGTGCCAGCAGCCCCAGGAACAGGAACACTGAAGCTTTCTTT. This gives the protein CASSPRNRNTEAFF.